The next 17 T cell receptor beta chains were all read from a single sample in a study of T cell responses to AZD1222 COVID-19 vaccine. The method was immunoSEQ multiplex PCR; TCRdb's version includes in-frame clones alone and lacks a portion of them. The data contain some 53,000 clones, around 90% of them seen just once; the ten biggest clones take up 2% to 3%. The input for sequencing was peripheral blood, taken 28 days after the second AZD1222 dose. These receptors originate from an adult who received the AZD1222 COVID-19 vaccine.

The rearrangement links TRBV5-1 to TRBJ2-2; 8 bases line up with TRBD1. CDR3 length: 17 amino acids. V was clipped by 2 bases and J by 6 bases; unmatched bases: 12. Germline V CDR1 and CDR2: SGHRS, YFSETQ. The CDR3 nucleotides are TGCGCCAGCAGCTTTCGCGTTGACAGGGGCATCGCCGGGGAGCTGTTTTTT. Translation: CASSFRVDRGIAGELFF.

The chain joins TRBV9 to TRBJ1-6; D uncertain. CDR3 size: 16 residues. V was pared by 0 bases and J by 1 base, with 8 bases between. The germline CDR1 and CDR2 sequences are SGDLS and YYNGEE. The CDR3 region has the DNA TGTGCCAGCAGCGTAGACGGCGGATCCTATAATTCACCCCTCCACTTT. Its translation: CASSVDGGSYNSPLHF. The full variable domain, in which reference TRBV9 and TRBJ1-6 provide the parts outside the CDR3, is DSGVTQTPKHLITATGQRVTLRCSPRSGDLSVYWYQQSLDQGLQFLIQYYNGEERAKGNILERFSAQQFPDLHSELNLSSLELGDSALYFCASSVDGGSYNSPLHFGNGTRLTVT.

Only a few counts were recorded for this clone. The V and J genes are TRBV5-1 and TRBJ2-1; weak D call: TRBD2 (6 bases). V shed 1 base and J shed 1 base, with 21 bases lying between them. The CDR3 totals 19 residues. Looked up from germline, CDR1 is SGHRS and CDR2 is YFSETQ. The CDR3 nucleotides read TGCGCCAGCAGCTTGCGTATTAGCGGAGCAAGCCCTTCCTACAATGAGCAGTTCTTC. It yields the protein CASSLRISGASPSYNEQFF.

J is TRBJ2-7 and V is TRBV5-5, with 10 nucleotides matching TRBD1. Per germline, CDR1 SGHKS and CDR2 YYEKEE (reference sequence). This CDR3 is 16 amino acids long. The J segment lost 6 bases and the V segment lost 4 bases, leaving 13 bases of the junction unmatched. CDR3 loop: CASSQLQGQGQGEQYF. CDR3 sequence (DNA): TGTGCCAGCAGCCAATTACAGGGACAGGGGCAGGGCGAGCAGTACTTC.

The chain employs TRBV30 and TRBJ1-6; no definite D call. This CDR3 spans 13 amino acids. Trimming left V 0 bases short and J 10 bases short, with 10 bases between. In germline, CDR1 is GTSNPN, CDR2 SVGIG (reference sequence). In DNA form, the CDR3 reads TGTGCCTGGAGTGTACACGTGAGATCACCCCTCCACTTT. This encodes CAWSVHVRSPLHF.

The chain employs TRBV2 and TRBJ2-5; 9 bases are shared with TRBD1. The CDR3 spans 17 residues. The germline gives CDR1 SNHLY, CDR2 FYNNEI. The junction had 17 bases not matched to a gene; V was cut back by 7 bases and J by 5 bases. The CDR3 DNA is TGTGCCAGCACTACAGGGGGCGCCGTACTTCGGGGGGAGACCCAGTACTTC. It specifies CASTTGGAVLRGETQYF.

The rearrangement uses TRBV28 and TRBJ2-1; perhaps TRBD2 as D (6 bases). The germline V gene has CDR1 MDHEN and CDR2 SYDVKM. This CDR3 is built from 13 residues. Between the trimmed V and J ends, which lost 7 bases and 4 bases, there was a span of 11 bases. The CDR3: CASISSVYNEQFF. The CDR3 region has the DNA TGTGCCAGCATCTCTAGCGTTTACAATGAGCAGTTCTTC.

The gene calls are TRBV7-9 and TRBJ2-7; 8 bases fit TRBD2. V gave up 0 bases and J gave up 0 bases; unmatched junction bases: 10. This CDR3 spans 18 amino acids. Germline V gene data show CDR1 as SEHNR and CDR2 as FQNEAQ (reference sequence). Here the CDR3 reads CASSLALGGTRVSYEQYF. Here the CDR3 DNA reads TGTGCCAGCAGCTTAGCGCTCGGTGGGACTAGAGTCTCCTACGAGCAGTACTTC.

The chain is built from TRBV15 and TRBJ2-7; maybe TRBD1 (5 bases). V shed 1 base and J shed 4 bases, with 11 bases lying between them. Germline assignment: CDR1 LNHNV and CDR2 YYDKDF (reference sequence). This CDR3 has 14 residues. The CDR3 DNA reads as TGTGCCACCAGCAGAGGGGTAGCAGGGTACGAGCAGTACTTC. Translated: CATSRGVAGYEQYF.

The chain has TRBV30 and TRBJ1-5; D remains unclear. The CDR3 has 15 residues. In germline, CDR1 is GTSNPN, CDR2 SVGIG (reference sequence). The V and J ends lost 1 base and 0 bases respectively, with 10 bases between them. DNA for the CDR3: TGTGCCTGGAGTGACAGTTCGTATAGCAATCAGCCCCAGCATTTT. Its translation is CAWSDSSYSNQPQHF.

V is TRBV24-1 and J is TRBJ2-7; D perhaps matches TRBD2 (7 bases). Germline lookup yields CDR1 KGHDR and CDR2 SFDVKD. The CDR3 runs 16 residues. Trimming stripped 6 bases from V and 3 bases from J, with 20 bases between. The CDR3 loop is CATSWGGSRNLYEQYF. CDR3 DNA sequence: TGTGCCACCAGTTGGGGGGGCAGCAGAAACCTCTACGAGCAGTACTTC.

The J gene is TRBJ1-2, the V gene TRBV5-1; TRBD1 matches 9 bases. The CDR3 is 16 amino acids. Losses at the gene ends were 4 bases for V and 3 bases for J; bases not matched to a gene: 10. CDR1 and CDR2 from the germline V gene are SGHRS and YFSETQ. CDR3 coding DNA: TGCGCCAGCAGCCTCGGATCGGGACAGGGCGACTATGGCTACACCTTC. Its translation: CASSLGSGQGDYGYTF.

V usage is TRBV7-6 and J usage is TRBJ2-5; 8 nucleotides align to TRBD2. Germline V CDR1 and CDR2: SGHVS, FNYEAQ. CDR3 length: 14 residues. V lost 5 bases, J lost 2 bases, and 4 bases stayed unmatched. The CDR3 DNA sequence: TGTGCCAGCAGCCCTACTAGCGGTCAAGAGACCCAGTACTTC. This codes for CASSPTSGQETQYF.

This rearrangement joins TRBV27 to TRBJ1-1, with 7 bases that match TRBD1. CDR3 length equals 14 residues. Per germline, CDR1 MNHEY and CDR2 SMNVEV (reference sequence). The trim removed 5 bases at V and 5 bases at J, leaving 8 bases unmatched. Here the CDR3 DNA reads TGTGCCAGCAGTCGAGGGGGCGCGGAAACTGAAGCTTTCTTT. Translating it yields CASSRGGAETEAFF.

The chain combines TRBV6-6 with TRBJ2-5, with D uncertain. Trimming cost V 2 bases and J 5 bases, with 3 bases left between them. The germline V gene has CDR1 MNHNY and CDR2 SVGAGI (reference sequence). The CDR3 runs to 11 residues. The CDR3 sequence is CASSYGETQYF. CDR3 in DNA: TGTGCCAGCAGTTACGGTGAGACCCAGTACTTC.

This clone was seen a single time. Other DNA sequences of this sample code for an identical CDR3. The J gene is TRBJ2-7, the V gene TRBV5-1; 10 positions match TRBD2. Germline trimming cut 4 bases from V and 2 bases from J; bases unmatched to any gene: 6. This CDR3 comprises 15 residues. The germline V gene has CDR1 SGHRS and CDR2 YFSETQ. CDR3 DNA: TGCGCCAGCAGCCCAAGACTAGCGGGCGCCTACGAGCAGTACTTC. Protein sequence: CASSPRLAGAYEQYF.

This chain joins TRBV28 and TRBJ2-5; no definite D call. Trimming stripped 6 bases from V and 2 bases from J, with 4 bases between. The CDR3 totals 11 residues. Looked up from germline, CDR1 is MDHEN and CDR2 is SYDVKM. CDR3 sequence reads: CASRLQETQYF. Written as DNA, the CDR3 is TGTGCCAGCAGGTTACAAGAGACCCAGTACTTC. Full variable domain (missing parts from reference TRBV28 and TRBJ2-5): DVKVTQSSRYLVKRTGEKVFLECVQDMDHENMFWYRQDPGLGLRLIYFSYDVKMKEKGDIPEGYSVSREKKERFSLILESASTNQTSMYLCASRLQETQYFGPGTRLLVL.